This TCR beta chain was observed in a study of shared clonotypes between healthy human individuals. Sequencing used immunoSEQ multiplex PCR; TCRdb keeps in-frame clones, though not all of them. This sample has roughly 100,000 clones, with approximately 70% found just once. This CDR3 has 17 amino acids. Germline lookup yields CDR1 LGHNA and CDR2 YNFKEQ. V shed 2 bases, J shed 1 base, and the junction held 7 bases outside the gene matches. The receptor was derived from a woman younger than 45 in good health. V is TRBV4-2 and J is TRBJ2-4, with TRBD1 matching 8 bases. Sequencing was performed on memory CD8+ T cells sorted from blood. Specified subset: CD45RO+ cells pooled with CCR7-negative TemRA cells. The CDR3 loop reads CASSQITGGLAKNIQYF. The DNA of the CDR3 is TGTGCCAGCAGCCAAATTACAGGGGGTTTGGCCAAAAACATTCAGTACTTC.